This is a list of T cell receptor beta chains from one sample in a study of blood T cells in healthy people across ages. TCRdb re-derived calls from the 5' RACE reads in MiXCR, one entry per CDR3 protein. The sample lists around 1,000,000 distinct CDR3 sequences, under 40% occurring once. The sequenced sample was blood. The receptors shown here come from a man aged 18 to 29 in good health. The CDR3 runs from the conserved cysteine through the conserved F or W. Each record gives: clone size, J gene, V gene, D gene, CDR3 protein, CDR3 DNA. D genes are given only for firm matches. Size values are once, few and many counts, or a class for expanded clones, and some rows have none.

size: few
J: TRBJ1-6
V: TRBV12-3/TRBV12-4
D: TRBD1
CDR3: CASSLSPGGNNSPLHF
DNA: TGTGCCAGCAGTTTATCTCCAGGGGGGAATAATTCACCCCTCCACTTT

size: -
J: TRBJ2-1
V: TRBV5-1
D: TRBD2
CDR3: CASSSKTSANEQFF
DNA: TGCGCCAGCAGCTCGAAGACTAGCGCGAATGAGCAGTTCTTC

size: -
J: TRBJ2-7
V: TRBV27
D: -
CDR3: CASRSAGPHNEQYF
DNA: TGTGCCAGCAGGTCAGCGGGCCCACATAACGAGCAGTACTTC

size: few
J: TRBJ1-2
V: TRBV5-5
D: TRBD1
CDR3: CASSPKGALGYGYTF
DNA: TGTGCCAGCAGCCCGAAGGGGGCCCTGGGCTATGGCTACACCTTC

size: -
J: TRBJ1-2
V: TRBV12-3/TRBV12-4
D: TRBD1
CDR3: CASSAPGQPGGGYTF
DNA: TGTGCCAGCAGTGCTCCGGGACAGCCCGGGGGTGGCTACACCTTC

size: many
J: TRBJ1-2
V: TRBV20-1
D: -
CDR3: CSASRGYGYTF
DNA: TGCAGTGCTAGCCGGGGCTATGGCTACACCTTC

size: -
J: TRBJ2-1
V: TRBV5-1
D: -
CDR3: CASSPTKTFFKSYNEQFF
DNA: TGCGCCAGCAGCCCGACTAAGACGTTTTTTAAATCCTACAATGAGCAGTTCTTC

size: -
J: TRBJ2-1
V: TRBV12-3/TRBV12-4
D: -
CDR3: CASSDGRDGEQFF
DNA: TGTGCCAGCAGTGACGGACGAGACGGTGAGCAGTTCTTC

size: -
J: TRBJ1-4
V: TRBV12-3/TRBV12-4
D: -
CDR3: CASTYSGLGEKLFF
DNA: TGTGCCAGCACCTACTCGGGGTTAGGTGAAAAACTGTTTTTT

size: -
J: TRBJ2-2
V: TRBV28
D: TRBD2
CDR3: CASSSSTSGGSGGELFF
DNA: TGTGCCAGCAGCAGCTCGACTAGCGGGGGCAGTGGAGGGGAGCTGTTTTTT

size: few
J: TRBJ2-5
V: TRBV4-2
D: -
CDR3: CASSQDQGPLNRETQYF
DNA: TGTGCCAGCAGCCAAGACCAAGGGCCTCTTAACCGGGAGACCCAGTACTTC

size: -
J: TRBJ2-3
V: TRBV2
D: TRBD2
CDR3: CASRLSGTSGTDTQYF
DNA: TGTGCCAGCCGCCTCTCCGGGACTAGCGGCACAGATACGCAGTATTTT

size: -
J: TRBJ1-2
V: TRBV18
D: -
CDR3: CASSPGLTESSYGYTF
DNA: TGTGCCAGCTCACCAGGTTTAACGGAATCTAGCTATGGCTACACCTTC

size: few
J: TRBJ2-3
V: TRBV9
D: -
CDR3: CASSVDGQGSTDTQYF
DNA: TGTGCCAGCAGCGTAGACGGGCAGGGCTCCACAGATACGCAGTATTTT

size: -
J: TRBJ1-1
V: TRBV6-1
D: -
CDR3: CASSADSLINTEAFF
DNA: TGTGCCAGCAGTGCCGACAGCCTCATAAACACTGAAGCTTTCTTT

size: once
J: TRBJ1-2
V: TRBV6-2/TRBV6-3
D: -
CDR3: CASTPDGQNYGYTF
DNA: TGTGCCAGCACCCCCGACGGACAGAACTATGGCTACACCTTC

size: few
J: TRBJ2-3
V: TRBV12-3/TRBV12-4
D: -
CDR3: CASTSAPGLMIDTQYF
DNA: TGTGCCAGCACTTCCGCTCCGGGGTTGATGATCGATACGCAGTATTTT

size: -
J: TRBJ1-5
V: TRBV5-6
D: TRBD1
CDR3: CASSLDRGIGQPQHF
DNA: TGTGCCAGCAGCCTGGACAGGGGGATAGGTCAGCCCCAGCATTTT

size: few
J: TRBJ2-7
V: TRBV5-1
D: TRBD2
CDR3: CASSLVVVSGLTYEQYF
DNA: TGCGCCAGCAGCTTGGTGGTGGTTAGCGGGTTAACCTACGAGCAGTACTTC

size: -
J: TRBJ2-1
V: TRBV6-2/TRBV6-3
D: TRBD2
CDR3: CASSYSGTSGFF
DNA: TGTGCCAGCAGTTACTCGGGGACTAGTGGGTTCTTC

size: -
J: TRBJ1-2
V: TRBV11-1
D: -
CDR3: CASGDTSNYGYTF
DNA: TGTGCCAGCGGTGACACATCTAACTATGGCTACACCTTC

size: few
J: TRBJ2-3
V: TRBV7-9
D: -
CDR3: CASSFRSDTQYF
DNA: TGTGCCAGCAGCTTTCGATCAGATACGCAGTATTTT

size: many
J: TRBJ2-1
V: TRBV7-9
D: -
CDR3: CASSGGRGGNEQFF
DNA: TGTGCCAGCAGCGGGGGCAGGGGCGGCAATGAGCAGTTCTTC

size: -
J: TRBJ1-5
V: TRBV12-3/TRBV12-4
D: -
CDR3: CASSPRIGAGLPQHF
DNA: TGTGCCAGCAGTCCCCGTATAGGGGCTGGTCTGCCCCAGCATTTT

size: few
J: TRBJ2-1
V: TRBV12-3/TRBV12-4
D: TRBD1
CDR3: CASSFDRGGYNEQFF
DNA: TGTGCCAGCAGTTTCGACAGGGGGGGCTACAATGAGCAGTTCTTC

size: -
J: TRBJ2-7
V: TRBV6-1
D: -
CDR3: CASSENRAYEQYF
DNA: TGTGCCAGCAGTGAAAACAGGGCCTACGAGCAGTACTTC